Listed here is a single TCR beta chain. This specimen belongs to a study of T-cell reconstitution after alpha-beta-depleted transplantation in children. Construction of the TCRbeta library involved unique molecular identifiers. One entry per CDR3 protein, called by TCRdb with MiXCR from the PCR reads. The repertoire consists of about 610,000 distinct CDR3 sequences, with over 9.5% occurring once and the leading ten covering roughly 4%. Trimming shortened V by 0 bases and J by 4 bases, and 6 bases separated the two germline ends. The germline gives CDR1 LGHDT, CDR2 YNNKEL (reference sequence). The CDR3 covers 13 residues.

This TCR came from a human donor who donated a stem cell graft to a child with acute myeloid leukemia. The sample here was PBMCs from the stem cell graft donor, taken from the stem cell graft. The chain combines TRBV3-1 with TRBJ1-2; no reliable D call. CDR3 protein: CASSQENGYGYTF. The CDR3 nucleotides are TGTGCCAGCAGCCAAGAAAATGGCTATGGCTACACCTTC.